The present T cell receptor (beta chain) was sequenced within a study of glioma-infiltrating T cells after dendritic cell vaccination. Study-level background: Dendritic cell vaccination trial patients had either newly diagnosed or recurrent glioblastoma. Patients received autologous tumor lysate-pulsed dendritic cell vaccination between 2003 and 2012.

The data were produced by immunoSEQ multiplex PCR, yet TCRdb's version contains in-frame clones alone and is incomplete. Here the sample spans around 78,000 clones, around 85% being singletons. V was cut by 5 bases and J by 4 bases, with 14 bases left in between. Germline-derived CDR1 and CDR2 are SSHAT and FNYEAQ (reference sequence). This CDR3 has 15 residues. Time point of the sample: after dendritic cell vaccination, including at tumor progression/relapse. Isocitrate dehydrogenase mutation was absent in all glioblastoma patients. The clonotype was recovered from a human donor with glioblastoma. The rearrangement joins TRBV7-7 to TRBJ2-2, with a possible D match to TRBD1 (8 bases). Specimen: blood, collected after dendritic cell vaccination. For the CDR3, the DNA is TGTGCCAGCAGCAAGACAGGGGAGGGCACCGGGGAGCTGTTTTTT. Translated, it gives CASSKTGEGTGELFF. Based on the CDR3 plus reference TRBV7-7 and TRBJ2-2, the full variable domain is GAGVSQSPRYKVTKRGQDVTLRCDPISSHATLYWYQQALGQGPEFLTYFNYEAQPDKSGLPSDRFSAERPEGSISTLTIQRTEQRDSAMYRCASSKTGEGTGELFFGEGSRLTVL.